The 29 T cell receptor beta chains presented below share a single source sample, sequenced in a study of blood T cell repertoires in COVID-19. The assay was immunoSEQ multiplex PCR, and TCRdb's table has in-frame clones only and misses some. The top ten hold approximately 8% of the sample, which has 490,000 or so clones, approximately 86% seen once. Sequences were obtained from PBMCs or T cells enriched from blood (not recorded which). These receptors were obtained from a woman aged 55-75 years who had recovered from COVID-19.

The chain couples TRBV24-1 to TRBJ1-6, with D perhaps matching TRBD1 (5 bases). CDR1 is KGHDR and CDR2 is SFDVKD in the germline V gene. V lost 8 bases and J lost 5, with 33 bases in between. This CDR3 has 21 amino acids. Here the CDR3 reads CATTWLYRSPVLNCHNSPLHF. Here the CDR3 DNA reads TGTGCCACCACTTGGCTGTACAGGAGCCCTGTCCTTAATTGCCATAATTCACCCCTCCACTTT.

This chain joins TRBV27 and TRBJ2-1, with TRBD1 matching over 7 bases. The CDR3 covers 14 residues. V was pared by 3 bases and J by 1 base, with 0 bases of the junction left unmatched. Germline V CDR1 and CDR2: MNHEY, SMNVEV (reference sequence). Here the CDR3 reads CASSLTGSYNEQFF. CDR3 nucleotide sequence: TGTGCCAGCAGTTTGACAGGGTCCTACAATGAGCAGTTCTTC.

The gene calls are TRBV6-5 and TRBJ1-2; TRBD1 agrees at 8 bases. This CDR3 is built from 13 residues. The V and J ends lost 6 bases and 7 bases, in that order; junction bases with no gene match: 7. Germline V gene sequence: CDR1 MNHEY, CDR2 SVGAGI. The DNA of the CDR3 is TGTGCCAGCAGAGACCAGGGGGCACGTGGCTACACCTTC. Amino acids: CASRDQGARGYTF.

The rearrangement joins TRBV25-1 to TRBJ2-7; a possible D gene is TRBD1 (6 bases). CDR3 length: 15 amino acids. V was shortened by 9 bases and J by 6 bases, with 24 bases between the two germline ends. CDR1 is MGHDK and CDR2 is SYGVNS in the germline V gene. The CDR3 loop is CASSDFRDKKLEQYF. The DNA of the CDR3 is TGTGCCAGTTCCGACTTCCGGGACAAAAAACTCGAGCAGTACTTC.

The chain combines TRBV11-2 with TRBJ2-7; D possibly corresponds to TRBD2 (5 bases). The CDR3 runs to 15 residues. V lost 1 base to trimming and J lost 2 bases, with 12 bases between them. The V gene's germline CDR1 is SGHAT and CDR2 FQNNGV. The CDR3 DNA reads as TGTGCCAGCAGCTTAGGGCTCAGCGGCCCCTACGAGCAGTACTTC. This codes for CASSLGLSGPYEQYF.

As for this clone: In the same sample, other DNA sequences code for this CDR3. This sequence joins TRBV3-1 (or the pseudogene TRBV3-2) and TRBJ2-5; perhaps TRBD2 as D (6 bases). CDR3 length: 12 amino acids. Trimming pared 4 bases from V and 4 bases from J, leaving 7 bases between. Per germline, CDR1 LGHDT and CDR2 YNNKEL (reference sequence). The CDR3 bases are TGTGCCAGCAGCCCCGGGGGAGAGACCCAGTACTTC. Encoded protein: CASSPGGETQYF.

The chain recombines TRBV6-1 with TRBJ2-7; D is unclear. The CDR3 is made up of 16 amino acids. Germline CDR1 is MNHNS and CDR2 is SASEGT. V was cut by 0 bases and J by 1 base, with 13 bases left in between. In DNA form, the CDR3 reads TGTGCCAGCAGTGAAGCATCCAGCCAACTATCCTACGAGCAGTACGTC. Amino acid sequence: CASSEASSQLSYEQYV.

This sequence joins TRBV2 and TRBJ2-1; 9 bases fit TRBD1. CDR3 length equals 14 residues. CDR1 and CDR2 (germline): SNHLY, FYNNEI. With V trimmed by 10 bases and J by 4 bases, 8 bases remained unmatched. The CDR3 DNA reads as TGTGCCACCCGGTGGGGACAGGGATACAATGAGCAGTTCTTC. It specifies CATRWGQGYNEQFF.

The sample holds one count of this clone. This sequence joins TRBV5-8 and TRBJ1-3, with 8 bases that match TRBD1. With V trimmed by 4 bases and J by 2 bases, 2 bases remained unmatched. Germline-derived CDR1 and CDR2 are SGHTS and YDEGEE. This CDR3 is 14 amino acids long. The CDR3 loop is CASSQGQAGNTIYF. The CDR3 nucleotides read TGTGCCAGCAGCCAGGGACAGGCTGGAAACACCATATATTTT. Full variable domain (rest looked up from reference TRBV5-8 and TRBJ1-3): EAGVTQSPTHLIKTRGQQATLRCSPISGHTSVYWYQQALGLGLQFLLWYDEGEERNRGNFPPRFSGRQFPNYSSELNVNALELEDSALYLCASSQGQAGNTIYFGEGSWLTVV.

CDR3 sequence: CASRRTGSTDTQYF. The CDR3 bases are TGCGCCAGCAGACGGACAGGGAGCACAGATACGCAGTATTTT. The chain uses TRBV4-1 and TRBJ2-3, with TRBD1 matching 8 bases. V gave up 6 bases and J gave up 0 bases; unmatched junction bases: 2. Germline V gene sequence: CDR1 MGHRA, CDR2 YSYEKL. This CDR3 has 14 amino acids.

This chain uses TRBV10-3 with TRBJ2-3; the match to TRBD2 covers 11 bases. V gave up 4 bases and J gave up 2 bases; unmatched junction bases: 5. CDR3 length: 16 residues. The germline CDR1 and CDR2 sequences are ENHRY and SYGVKD. The CDR3 reads CAISGASGGYTDTQYF. CDR3 DNA: TGTGCCATCAGTGGGGCTAGCGGGGGGTACACAGATACGCAGTATTTT.

This chain joins TRBV24-1 and TRBJ2-5, with 11 bases that match TRBD1. CDR3 size: 14 residues. Looked up from germline, CDR1 is KGHDR and CDR2 is SFDVKD. After removal of 7 bases from V and 5 bases from J, the junction contained 5 bases not matched to a gene. CDR3 in amino acids: CATRGTGGSETQYF. CDR3 nucleotides: TGTGCCACCAGAGGGACAGGGGGTAGTGAGACCCAGTACTTC.

This chain links TRBV6-5 with TRBJ2-2, with a weak D call TRBD1 (6 bases). The germline V gene encodes CDR1 MNHEY and CDR2 SVGAGI. V lost 7 bases and J 5 bases, leaving 14 bases between the germline ends. This CDR3 contains 14 residues. CDR3 nucleotide sequence: TGTGCCAGCACCCGGGACATTGATACCGGGGAGCTGTTTTTT. It encodes CASTRDIDTGELFF.

The chain recombines TRBV30 with TRBJ1-2; TRBD1 matches at 7 bases. Germline trimming cut 3 bases from V and 6 bases from J; bases unmatched to any gene: 7. The CDR3 loop spans 13 amino acids. Looked up from germline, CDR1 is GTSNPN and CDR2 is SVGIG (reference sequence). The DNA for the CDR3 is TGTGCCTGGAGGGAGGGACAGTGGGATGGCTACACCTTC. As protein: CAWREGQWDGYTF.

The CDR3 DNA is TGTGCTAGTGGTTTGTTCAGGGGCGGGGAGCTGTTTTTT. Protein sequence: CASGLFRGGELFF. The chain is built from TRBV12-5 and TRBJ2-2; D perhaps matches TRBD1 (6 bases). The CDR3 is made up of 13 amino acids. The germline V and J ends were trimmed by 2 bases and 7 bases, with 8 bases remaining between them. Germline V gene sequence: CDR1 LGHNT, CDR2 FRNRAP.

The chain joins TRBV6-6 to TRBJ2-7; D is ambiguous. Trimming removed 2 bases from V and 9 bases from J, with 11 bases in between. Germline V lookup: CDR1 MNHNY, CDR2 SVGAGI (reference sequence). This CDR3 comprises 12 residues. CDR3 in DNA: TGTGCCAGCAGTTACGCGGAGTCTCGGCAGTACGTC. Its translation: CASSYAESRQYV.

The genes are TRBV2 and TRBJ2-2; 7 nucleotides line up with TRBD2. This CDR3 contains 14 residues. Trimming took 7 bases from V and 8 from J; bases not matched to a gene: 10. Looked up from germline, CDR1 is SNHLY and CDR2 is FYNNEI. CDR3 in amino acids: CASTPAGPGGELFF. CDR3 in DNA: TGTGCCAGCACTCCAGCGGGGCCCGGTGGGGAGCTGTTTTTT. The full variable domain, rest sourced from reference TRBV2 and TRBJ2-2, is EPEVTQTPSHQVTQMGQEVILRCVPISNHLYFYWYRQILGQKVEFLVSFYNNEISEKSEIFDDQFSVERPDGSNFTLKIRSTKLEDSAMYFCASTPAGPGGELFFGEGSRLTVL.

The V and J genes are TRBV5-5 and TRBJ1-6, with a weak D call TRBD1 (6 bases). Trimming removed 4 bases from V and 5 bases from J, with 16 bases in between. The CDR3 extends over 16 amino acids. The germline gives CDR1 SGHKS, CDR2 YYEKEE (reference sequence). The CDR3 protein is CASSPPQGLDNSPLHF. CDR3 nucleotide sequence: TGTGCCAGCAGCCCGCCCCAGGGGTTGGATAATTCACCCCTCCACTTT.

V gene TRBV6-6 combines with J gene TRBJ2-2, with a tentative D call TRBD2 (6 bases). This CDR3 comprises 15 residues. Germline values: CDR1 MNHNY, CDR2 SVGAGI (reference sequence). V dropped 3 bases and J dropped 7 bases, with 15 bases sitting between them. This CDR3 is CASSYKAGFSGELFF. As DNA, the CDR3 is TGTGCCAGCAGTTATAAGGCGGGATTCAGCGGGGAGCTGTTTTTT.

The gene calls are TRBV7-2 and TRBJ2-1; 8 bases line up with TRBD1. The length of the CDR3 is 16 residues. Trimming at V came to 5 bases and at J to 3 bases, leaving 9 bases not matched to a gene. In germline, CDR1 is SGHTA, CDR2 FQGNSA. As DNA, the CDR3 is TGTGCCAGCAGCACGAGGGACAGGAAGCTCTACAATGAGCAGTTCTTC. Encoded protein: CASSTRDRKLYNEQFF.

J is TRBJ1-2 and V is TRBV10-3; 8 bases are a match to TRBD1. Germline CDR1 ENHRY, CDR2 SYGVKD. V was clipped by 5 bases and J by 3 bases; unmatched bases: 8. This CDR3 region has 15 residues. The CDR3 region is CAISHGTGLDYGYTF. DNA of the CDR3: TGTGCCATCAGTCATGGGACAGGTCTTGACTATGGCTACACCTTC.

The chain recombines TRBV11-3 with TRBJ2-3; TRBD2 is a possible D gene (6 bases). The germline V and J ends were trimmed by 0 bases and 2 bases, with 9 bases remaining between them. This CDR3 contains 15 residues. Germline-derived CDR1 and CDR2 are SGHNT and YENEEA. The CDR3 DNA follows: TGTGCCAGCAGCTTAGAGGGGACTCTCACAGATACGCAGTATTTT. It yields the protein CASSLEGTLTDTQYF.

DNA of the CDR3: TGTGCCAGCACCCGTCAAGGCGAGGGTACAGATACGCAGTATTTT. It is translated as CASTRQGEGTDTQYF. The J gene is TRBJ2-3, the V gene TRBV7-8, with D possibly being TRBD2 (5 bases). V was cut by 7 bases and J by 3 bases, with 17 bases left in between. This CDR3 spans 15 amino acids. Germline CDR1 SGHVS, CDR2 FQNEAQ.

In this sample, this clone turned up a few times. The CDR3 DNA reads TGTGCCAGCAGTGTCGGACAGCGGCTAGACTACACCTTC. This codes for CASSVGQRLDYTF. The gene calls are TRBV6-6 and TRBJ1-2; the D gene is possibly TRBD1 (6 bases). The CDR3 is 13 amino acids. Germline assignment: CDR1 MNHNY and CDR2 SVGAGI (reference sequence). Trimming left V 5 bases short and J 10 bases short, with 17 bases between.

The chain joins TRBV7-8 to TRBJ1-6, with D hard to call. Germline values: CDR1 SGHVS, CDR2 FQNEAQ. Trimming removed 4 bases at V and 6 bases at J, with 10 bases between. The CDR3 has 14 residues. The CDR3 spells CASSWGVGNSPLHF. The CDR3 nucleotides read TGTGCCAGCAGCTGGGGAGTCGGTAATTCACCCCTCCACTTT.

The rearrangement joins TRBV10-2 to TRBJ2-2; D is uncertain. CDR1 is WSHSY, CDR2 SAAADI, per germline. Trimming cost V 0 bases and J 6 bases, with 20 bases left between them. This CDR3 spans 18 amino acids. The CDR3 DNA follows: TGCGCCAGCAGTGAGTCCCCTCACTATAGGCCTCGGGCCGGGGAGCTGTTTTTT. Residues: CASSESPHYRPRAGELFF.

The chain carries TRBV5-4 and TRBJ1-2; weak D call: TRBD1 (5 bases). The CDR3 is made up of 17 amino acids. Trimming left V 4 bases short and J 1 base short, with 20 bases between. Germline V gives CDR1 SGHNT, CDR2 YYREEE (reference sequence). DNA of the CDR3: TGTGCCAGCAGCGATGGAGGGGCTCCCTCAAATAACTATGGCTACACCTTC. Amino acids: CASSDGGAPSNNYGYTF.

This clone has a single count. The V gene is TRBV20-1, the J gene TRBJ1-4; no definite D call. CDR1 is DFQATT and CDR2 is SNEGSKA in the germline V gene (reference sequence). The CDR3 extends over 14 amino acids. Trimming cost V 3 bases and J 1 base, with 9 bases left between them. The DNA of the CDR3 is TGCAGTGCTAGTTGGGCAGTAACTAATGAAAAACTGTTTTTT. Translating gives CSASWAVTNEKLFF.

The gene calls are TRBV6-5 and TRBJ2-2; 7 nucleotides line up with TRBD1. Looked up from germline, CDR1 is MNHEY and CDR2 is SVGAGI. V lost 5 bases and J lost 6; bases outside the gene matches: 9. This CDR3 region has 15 residues. The CDR3 region is CASSTRQGFPGELFF. The CDR3 DNA reads as TGTGCCAGCAGTACCAGACAGGGATTCCCCGGGGAGCTGTTTTTT.